A single sample is the source of the 5 T cell receptor beta chains below, sequenced in a study of graft-versus-host responses after intestinal transplantation. The protocol was immunoSEQ multiplex PCR, while the TCRdb copy is restricted to in-frame clones and leaves out a portion. This sample has roughly 16,000 clones; roughly 60% occur once, and the top ten carry 13%. Both intraepithelial and lamina propria lymphocytes were released by processing graft tissue. The source was ileum tissue, collected 524 days after transplant. The receptors were gathered from a human patient who received an intestinal transplant, so some T cells may come from the graft donor.

The chain couples TRBV7-9 to TRBJ2-5; 8 positions agree with TRBD2. The length of the CDR3 is 16 residues. CDR1 is SEHNR, CDR2 FQNEAQ, per germline (reference sequence). Trimming cost V 4 bases and J 5 bases; bases outside gene matches: 12. CDR3 nucleotide sequence: TGTGCCAGCAGCTCACCGGGACTAGATGGTCGGGAGACCCAGTACTTC. As protein: CASSSPGLDGRETQYF.

The genes are TRBV5-1 and TRBJ2-3, with D possibly being TRBD2 (6 bases). Trimming cost V 4 bases and J 2 bases, with 17 bases left between them. This CDR3 is built from 16 residues. Germline V lookup: CDR1 SGHRS, CDR2 YFSETQ. This CDR3 reads CASSLPLAFNTDTQYF. In DNA, the CDR3 is TGCGCCAGCAGCCTTCCGCTAGCGTTTAACACAGATACGCAGTATTTT.

By frequency in the sample, this clone is medium-sized. The CDR3 reads CASSQDPEGAFF. The CDR3 DNA sequence: TGCGCCAGCAGCCAAGATCCGGAGGGAGCTTTCTTT. The chain combines TRBV4-1 with TRBJ1-1; D is unresolved. Germline V gene lookup returns CDR1 MGHRA and CDR2 YSYEKL. V was trimmed by 0 bases and J by 10 bases, leaving 9 bases between them. The CDR3 runs 12 residues.

V gene TRBV19 combines with J gene TRBJ1-6, with D tentatively TRBD1 (5 bases). CDR3 length equals 17 residues. Germline V gene sequence: CDR1 LNHDA, CDR2 SQIVND (reference sequence). V was clipped by 4 bases and J by 0 bases, with 13 bases between them. The DNA for the CDR3 is TGTGCCAGTAGTACGCAGGGTCTCGGCTCCTATAATTCACCCCTCCACTTT. Encoded protein: CASSTQGLGSYNSPLHF.

The chain couples TRBV5-1 to TRBJ2-7; D might be TRBD2 (7 bases). The CDR3 consists of 14 residues. CDR1 is SGHRS, CDR2 YFSETQ, per germline. The ends were cut back, 5 bases at V and 1 base at J, with 13 bases in the middle. The CDR3 DNA reads TGCGCCAGCAGGGGGGGGGACACATCCTACGAGCAGTACTTC. Its translation is CASRGGDTSYEQYF. Variable domain in full (rest from reference TRBV5-1 and TRBJ2-7): KAGVTQTPRYLIKTRGQQVTLSCSPISGHRSVSWYQQTPGQGLQFLFEYFSETQRNKGNFPGRFSGRQFSNSRSEMNVSTLELGDSALYLCASRGGDTSYEQYFGPGTRLTVT.